This TCR beta chain was captured in a study of blood T cell repertoires in COVID-19. Across the whole study: Both acute and convalescent COVID-19 samples were obtained from the United States, Italy and Spain. PBMCs, B-cell-depleted T cells, or T cells provided the cDNA or gDNA that made up the material.

This CDR3 region has 14 residues. Germline lookup yields CDR1 SGHTA and CDR2 FQGNSA. J was trimmed by 2 bases and V by 7 bases; bases with no gene match: 4. Generated by immunoSEQ multiplex PCR, the TCRdb table keeps only in-frame clones and is missing some. The sample carries more than 85,000 clones, about four fifths recorded once. The sequencing input was peripheral blood. The receptor's source is a man in his forties with active or convalescent COVID-19. The chain combines TRBV7-2 with TRBJ2-2, with TRBD2 matching over 7 bases. The CDR3 DNA follows: TGTGCCAGCAATCCGGGACTAAACACCGGGGAGCTGTTTTTT. Protein product: CASNPGLNTGELFF.